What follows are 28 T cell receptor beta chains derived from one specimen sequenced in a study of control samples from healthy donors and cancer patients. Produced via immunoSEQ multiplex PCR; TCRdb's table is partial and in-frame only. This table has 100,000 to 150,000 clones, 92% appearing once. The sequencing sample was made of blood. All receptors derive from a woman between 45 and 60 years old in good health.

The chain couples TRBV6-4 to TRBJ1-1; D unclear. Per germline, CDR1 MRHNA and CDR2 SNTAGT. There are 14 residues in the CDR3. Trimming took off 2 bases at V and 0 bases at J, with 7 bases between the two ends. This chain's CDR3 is CASSDGDMNTEAFF. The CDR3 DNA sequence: TGTGCCAGCAGTGACGGGGATATGAACACTGAAGCTTTCTTT.

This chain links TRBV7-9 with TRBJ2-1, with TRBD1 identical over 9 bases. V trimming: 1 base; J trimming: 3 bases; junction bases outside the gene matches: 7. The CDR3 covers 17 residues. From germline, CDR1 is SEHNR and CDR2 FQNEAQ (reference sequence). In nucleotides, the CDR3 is TGTGCCAGCAGCTTAGGGCCCGGGGGACAGGGCTACAATGAGCAGTTCTTC. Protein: CASSLGPGGQGYNEQFF.

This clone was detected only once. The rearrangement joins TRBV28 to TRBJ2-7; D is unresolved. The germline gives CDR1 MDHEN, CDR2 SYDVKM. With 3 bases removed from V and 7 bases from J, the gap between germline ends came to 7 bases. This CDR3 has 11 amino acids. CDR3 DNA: TGTGCCAGCAGTTTGACTGGAGAGCAGTACTTC. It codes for CASSLTGEQYF.

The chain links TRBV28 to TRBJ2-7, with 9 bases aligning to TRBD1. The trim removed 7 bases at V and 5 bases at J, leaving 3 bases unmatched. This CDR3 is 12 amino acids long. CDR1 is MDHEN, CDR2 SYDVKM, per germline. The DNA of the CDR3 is TGTGCCAGCACTGGACAGGGGCACGAGCAGTACTTC. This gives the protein CASTGQGHEQYF.

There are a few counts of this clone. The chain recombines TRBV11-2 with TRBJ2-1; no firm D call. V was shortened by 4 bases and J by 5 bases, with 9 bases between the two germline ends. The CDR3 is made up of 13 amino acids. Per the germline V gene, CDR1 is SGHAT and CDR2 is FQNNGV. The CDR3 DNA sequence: TGTGCCAGCAGCTCGGACCACCACAATGAGCAGTTCTTC. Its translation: CASSSDHHNEQFF.

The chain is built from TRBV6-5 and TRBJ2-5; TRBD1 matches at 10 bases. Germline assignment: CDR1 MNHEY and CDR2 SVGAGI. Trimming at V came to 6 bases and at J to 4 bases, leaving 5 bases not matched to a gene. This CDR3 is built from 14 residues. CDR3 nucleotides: TGTGCCAGCAGCCACGGACAGGGGGGAGAGACCCAGTACTTC. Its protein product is CASSHGQGGETQYF.

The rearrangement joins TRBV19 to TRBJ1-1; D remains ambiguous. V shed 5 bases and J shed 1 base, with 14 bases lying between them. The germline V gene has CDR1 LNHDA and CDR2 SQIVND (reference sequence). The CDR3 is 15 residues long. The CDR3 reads CASSPPSPGNTEAFF. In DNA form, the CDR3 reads TGTGCCAGTAGTCCCCCGTCCCCGGGGAACACTGAAGCTTTCTTT.

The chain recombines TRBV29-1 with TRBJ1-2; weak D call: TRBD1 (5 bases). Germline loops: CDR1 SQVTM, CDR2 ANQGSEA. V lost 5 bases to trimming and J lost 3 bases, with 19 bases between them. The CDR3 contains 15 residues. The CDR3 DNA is TGCAGCGTTCGAAGGGGAGATACGAGGGACTATGGCTACACCTTC. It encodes CSVRRGDTRDYGYTF.

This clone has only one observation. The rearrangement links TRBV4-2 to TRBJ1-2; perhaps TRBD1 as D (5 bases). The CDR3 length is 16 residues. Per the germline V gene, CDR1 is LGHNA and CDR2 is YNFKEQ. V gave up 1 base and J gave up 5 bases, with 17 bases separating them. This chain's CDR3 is CASSQVPDTGPYGYTF. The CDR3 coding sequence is TGTGCCAGCAGCCAAGTCCCGGACACGGGGCCGTATGGCTACACCTTC.

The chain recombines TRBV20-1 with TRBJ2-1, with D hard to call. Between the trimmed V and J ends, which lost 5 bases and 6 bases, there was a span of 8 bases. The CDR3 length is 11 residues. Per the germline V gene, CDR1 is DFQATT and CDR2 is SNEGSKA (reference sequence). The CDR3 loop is CSASGLNEQFF. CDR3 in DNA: TGCAGTGCTTCGGGCCTCAATGAGCAGTTCTTC.

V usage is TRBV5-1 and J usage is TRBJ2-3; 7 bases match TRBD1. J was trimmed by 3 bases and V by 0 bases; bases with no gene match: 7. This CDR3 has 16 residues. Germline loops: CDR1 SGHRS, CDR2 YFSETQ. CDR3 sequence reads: CASSLETGLGTDTQYF. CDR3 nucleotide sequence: TGCGCCAGCAGCTTGGAGACAGGGTTAGGAACAGATACGCAGTATTTT.

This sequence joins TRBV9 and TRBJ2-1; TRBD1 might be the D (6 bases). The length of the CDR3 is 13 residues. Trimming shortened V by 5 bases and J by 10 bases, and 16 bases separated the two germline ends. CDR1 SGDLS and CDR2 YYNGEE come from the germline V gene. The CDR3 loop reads CASSQGSLGEQFF. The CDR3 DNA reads TGTGCCAGCAGTCAGGGGAGTTTGGGGGAGCAGTTCTTC.

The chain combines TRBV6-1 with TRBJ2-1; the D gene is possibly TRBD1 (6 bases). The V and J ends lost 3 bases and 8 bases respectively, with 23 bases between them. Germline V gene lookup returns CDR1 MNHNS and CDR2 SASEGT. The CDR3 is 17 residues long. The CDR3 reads CASSDPKGVRDRHEQFF. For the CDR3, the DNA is TGTGCCAGCAGTGACCCAAAGGGGGTTCGGGACCGCCATGAGCAGTTCTTC.

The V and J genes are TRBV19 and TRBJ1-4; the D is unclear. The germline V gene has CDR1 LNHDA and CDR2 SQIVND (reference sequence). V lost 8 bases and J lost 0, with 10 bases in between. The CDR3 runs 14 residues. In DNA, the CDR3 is TGTGCCAGTTCCCCTATGGCAACTAATGAAAAACTGTTTTTT. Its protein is CASSPMATNEKLFF.

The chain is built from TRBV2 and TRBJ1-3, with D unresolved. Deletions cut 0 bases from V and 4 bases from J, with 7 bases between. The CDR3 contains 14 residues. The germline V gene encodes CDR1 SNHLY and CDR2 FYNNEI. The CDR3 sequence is CASSEAGSGNTIYF. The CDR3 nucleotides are TGTGCCAGCAGTGAAGCAGGGTCGGGAAACACCATATATTTT.

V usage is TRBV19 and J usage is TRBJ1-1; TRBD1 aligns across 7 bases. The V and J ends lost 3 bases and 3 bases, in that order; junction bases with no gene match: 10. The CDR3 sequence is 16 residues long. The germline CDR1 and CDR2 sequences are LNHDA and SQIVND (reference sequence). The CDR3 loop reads CASSIPGQRWDTEAFF. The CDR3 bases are TGTGCCAGTAGTATCCCGGGACAGAGATGGGACACTGAAGCTTTCTTT.

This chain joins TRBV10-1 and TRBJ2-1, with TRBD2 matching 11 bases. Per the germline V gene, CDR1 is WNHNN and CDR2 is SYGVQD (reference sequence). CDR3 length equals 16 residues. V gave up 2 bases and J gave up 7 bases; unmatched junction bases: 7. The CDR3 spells CASSETSSGGPNEQFF. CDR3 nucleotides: TGCGCCAGCAGTGAGACGTCTAGCGGGGGGCCTAATGAGCAGTTCTTC.

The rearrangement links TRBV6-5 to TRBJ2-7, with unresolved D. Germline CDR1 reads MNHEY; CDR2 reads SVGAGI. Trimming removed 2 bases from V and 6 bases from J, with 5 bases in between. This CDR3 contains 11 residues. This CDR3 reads CASSYTGEQYF. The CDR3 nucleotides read TGTGCCAGCAGTTACACGGGCGAGCAGTACTTC.

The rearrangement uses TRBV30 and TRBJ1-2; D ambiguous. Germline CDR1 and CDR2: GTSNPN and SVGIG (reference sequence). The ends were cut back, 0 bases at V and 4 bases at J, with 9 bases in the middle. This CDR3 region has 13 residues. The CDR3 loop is CAWSVVGLYGYTF. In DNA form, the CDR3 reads TGTGCCTGGAGTGTTGTCGGCCTCTATGGCTACACCTTC.

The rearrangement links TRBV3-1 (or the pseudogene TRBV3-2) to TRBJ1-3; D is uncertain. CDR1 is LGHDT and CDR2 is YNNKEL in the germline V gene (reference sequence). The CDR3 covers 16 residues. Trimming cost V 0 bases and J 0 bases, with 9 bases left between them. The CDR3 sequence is CASSQDLMLSGNTIYF. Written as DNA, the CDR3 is TGTGCCAGCAGCCAAGATTTGATGCTCTCTGGAAACACCATATATTTT.

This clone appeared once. The CDR3 bases are TGCGCCAGCAGCCAAGATTGGACAGGGACTTACAATGAGCAGTTCTTC. Encoded protein: CASSQDWTGTYNEQFF. The chain links TRBV4-1 to TRBJ2-1, with 8 bases matching TRBD1. This CDR3 is 16 amino acids long. Germline trimming cut 0 bases from V and 4 bases from J; bases unmatched to any gene: 5. Germline lookup yields CDR1 MGHRA and CDR2 YSYEKL.

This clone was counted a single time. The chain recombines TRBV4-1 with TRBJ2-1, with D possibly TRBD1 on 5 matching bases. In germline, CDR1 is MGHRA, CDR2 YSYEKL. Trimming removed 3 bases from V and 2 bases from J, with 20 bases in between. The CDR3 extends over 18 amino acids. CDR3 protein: CASSHHPPTAATYNEQFF. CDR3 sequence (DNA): TGCGCCAGCAGCCACCACCCCCCGACAGCAGCAACCTACAATGAGCAGTTCTTC.

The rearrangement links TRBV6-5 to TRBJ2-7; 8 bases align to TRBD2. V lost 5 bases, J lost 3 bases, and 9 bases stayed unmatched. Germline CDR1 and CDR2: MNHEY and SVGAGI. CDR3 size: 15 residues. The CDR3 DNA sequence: TGTGCCAGCAGTAAGAGCGGGGGAGCCGGCTACGAGCAGTACTTC. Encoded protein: CASSKSGGAGYEQYF.

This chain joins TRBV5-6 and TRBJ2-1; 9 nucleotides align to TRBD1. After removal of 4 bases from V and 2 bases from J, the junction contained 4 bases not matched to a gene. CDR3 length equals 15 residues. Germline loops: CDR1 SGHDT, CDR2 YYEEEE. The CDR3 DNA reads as TGTGCCAGCAGCGCCGGACAGGGGACCTACAATGAGCAGTTCTTC. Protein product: CASSAGQGTYNEQFF.

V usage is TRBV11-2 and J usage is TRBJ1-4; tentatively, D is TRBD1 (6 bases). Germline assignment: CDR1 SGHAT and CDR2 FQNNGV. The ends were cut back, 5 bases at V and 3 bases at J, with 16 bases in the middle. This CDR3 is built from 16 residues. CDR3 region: CASSPGTTGANEKLFF. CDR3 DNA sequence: TGTGCCAGCAGCCCAGGGACGACAGGAGCTAATGAAAAACTGTTTTTT.

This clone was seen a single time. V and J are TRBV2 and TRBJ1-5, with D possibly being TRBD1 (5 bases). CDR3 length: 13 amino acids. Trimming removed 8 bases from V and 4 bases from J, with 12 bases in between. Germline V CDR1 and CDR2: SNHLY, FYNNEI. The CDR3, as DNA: TGTGCCAGCTCCCCGGACACAAATCAGCCCCAGCATTTT. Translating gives CASSPDTNQPQHF.

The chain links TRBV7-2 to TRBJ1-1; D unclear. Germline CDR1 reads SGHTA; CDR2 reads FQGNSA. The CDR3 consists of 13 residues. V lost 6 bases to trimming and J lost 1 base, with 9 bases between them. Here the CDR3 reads CASRAAENTEAFF. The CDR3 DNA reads TGTGCCAGCAGGGCCGCCGAGAACACTGAAGCTTTCTTT.

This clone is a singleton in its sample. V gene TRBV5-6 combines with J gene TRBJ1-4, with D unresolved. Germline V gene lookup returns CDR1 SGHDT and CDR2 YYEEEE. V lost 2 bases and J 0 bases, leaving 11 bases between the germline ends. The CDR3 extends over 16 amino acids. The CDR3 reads CASSFGRRATNEKLFF. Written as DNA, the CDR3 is TGTGCCAGCAGCTTCGGGCGGCGGGCAACTAATGAAAAACTGTTTTTT.